The present T cell receptor (beta chain) was sequenced within a study of shared T cell receptors in the human thymus. TCRdb's copy holds only in-frame clones and misses some; the assay was immunoSEQ multiplex PCR. The sample lists some 660,000 clones, around 87% seen once, with roughly 0.0089% in the top ten. Germline assignment: CDR1 LGHNA and CDR2 YSLEER. V lost 3 bases and J lost 4, with 19 bases in between. The CDR3 loop spans 18 amino acids. This same sample was also part of a study on human thymus T cells. Per that paper: Seemingly biased V and J gene usage marked thymic and blood repertoires.

The chain joins TRBV4-3 to TRBJ1-6; D perhaps matches TRBD1 (5 bases). Sample: thymocytes. The TCR comes from a boy under two years old with a congenital heart defect. CDR3: CASSQGPQAYFYNSPLHF. The CDR3 DNA follows: TGCGCCAGCAGCCAGGGGCCACAGGCCTACTTTTATAATTCACCCCTCCACTTT.